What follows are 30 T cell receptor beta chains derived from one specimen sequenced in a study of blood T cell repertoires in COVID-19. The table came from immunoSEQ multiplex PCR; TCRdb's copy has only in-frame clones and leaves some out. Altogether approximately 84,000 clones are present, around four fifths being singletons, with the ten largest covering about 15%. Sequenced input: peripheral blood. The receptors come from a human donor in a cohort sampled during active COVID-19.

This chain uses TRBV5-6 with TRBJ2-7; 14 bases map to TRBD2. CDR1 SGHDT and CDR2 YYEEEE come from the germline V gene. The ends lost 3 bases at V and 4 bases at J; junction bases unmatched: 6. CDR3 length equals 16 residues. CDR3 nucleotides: TGTGCCAGCAGCTCAGGACTAGCGGGAGGAAAATACGAGCAGTACTTC. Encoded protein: CASSSGLAGGKYEQYF.

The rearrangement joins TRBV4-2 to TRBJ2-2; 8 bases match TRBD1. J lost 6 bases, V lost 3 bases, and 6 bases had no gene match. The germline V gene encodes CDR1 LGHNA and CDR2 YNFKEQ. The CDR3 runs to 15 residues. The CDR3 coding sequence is TGTGCCAGCAGCCAGTGGACAGGGTTATCCGGGGAGCTGTTTTTT. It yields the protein CASSQWTGLSGELFF.

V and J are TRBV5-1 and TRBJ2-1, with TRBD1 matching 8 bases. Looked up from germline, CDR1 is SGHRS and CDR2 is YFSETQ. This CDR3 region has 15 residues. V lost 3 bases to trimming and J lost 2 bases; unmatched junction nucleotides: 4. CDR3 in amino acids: CASSYTGGTYNEQFF. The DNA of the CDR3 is TGCGCCAGCAGCTACACAGGGGGGACCTACAATGAGCAGTTCTTC.

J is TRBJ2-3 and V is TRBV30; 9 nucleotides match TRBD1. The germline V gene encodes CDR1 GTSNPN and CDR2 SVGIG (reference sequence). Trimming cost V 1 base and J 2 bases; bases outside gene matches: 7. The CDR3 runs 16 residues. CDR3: CAWSGWGTGFTDTQYF. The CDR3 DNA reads TGTGCCTGGAGTGGTTGGGGGACAGGGTTCACAGATACGCAGTATTTT.

CDR3: CATRRGTPNSPLHF. CDR3 nucleotide sequence: TGTGCCACCAGGCGGGGGACCCCTAATTCACCCCTCCACTTT. The chain has TRBV2 and TRBJ1-6, with D possibly matching TRBD1 (5 bases). Germline V gene lookup returns CDR1 SNHLY and CDR2 FYNNEI. The CDR3 loop spans 14 amino acids. V lost 10 bases and J lost 6, with 16 bases in between.

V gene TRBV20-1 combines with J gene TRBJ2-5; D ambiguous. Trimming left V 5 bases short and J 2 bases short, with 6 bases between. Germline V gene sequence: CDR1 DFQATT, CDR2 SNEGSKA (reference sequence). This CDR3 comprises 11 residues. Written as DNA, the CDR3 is TGCAGTGCTCAGCGTCAAGAGACCCAGTACTTC. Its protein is CSAQRQETQYF.

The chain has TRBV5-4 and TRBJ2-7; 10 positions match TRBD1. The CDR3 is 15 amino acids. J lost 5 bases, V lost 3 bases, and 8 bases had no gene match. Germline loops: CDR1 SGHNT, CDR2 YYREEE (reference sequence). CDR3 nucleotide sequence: TGTGCCAGCAGCTCGGCCGGGACAGGGGTCCACGAGCAGTACTTC. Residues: CASSSAGTGVHEQYF.

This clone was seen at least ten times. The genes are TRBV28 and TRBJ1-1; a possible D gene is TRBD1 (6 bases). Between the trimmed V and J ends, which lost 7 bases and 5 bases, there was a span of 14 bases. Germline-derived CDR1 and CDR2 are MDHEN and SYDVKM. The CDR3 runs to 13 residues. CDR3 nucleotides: TGTGCCAGCAACCGTCTTAGGGGGACTGAAGCTTTCTTT. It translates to CASNRLRGTEAFF.

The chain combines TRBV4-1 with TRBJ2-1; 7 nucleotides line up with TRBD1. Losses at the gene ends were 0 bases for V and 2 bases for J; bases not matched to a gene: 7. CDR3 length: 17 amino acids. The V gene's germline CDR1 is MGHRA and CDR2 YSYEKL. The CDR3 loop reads CASSQEDSTGPYNEQFF. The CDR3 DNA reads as TGCGCCAGCAGCCAAGAGGACTCGACAGGGCCCTACAATGAGCAGTTCTTC.

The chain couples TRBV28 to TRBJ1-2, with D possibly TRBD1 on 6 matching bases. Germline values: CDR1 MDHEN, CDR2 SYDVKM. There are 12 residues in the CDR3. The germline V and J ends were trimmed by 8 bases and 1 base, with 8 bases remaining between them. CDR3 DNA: TGTGCCAGCGAAGGGGGTAACTATGGCTACACCTTC. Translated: CASEGGNYGYTF.

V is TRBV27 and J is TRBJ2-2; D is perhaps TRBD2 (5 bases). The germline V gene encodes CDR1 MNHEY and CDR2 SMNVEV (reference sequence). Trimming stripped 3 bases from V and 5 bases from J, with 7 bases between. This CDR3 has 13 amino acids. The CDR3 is CASSLRATGELFF. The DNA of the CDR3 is TGTGCCAGCAGTTTGAGGGCGACCGGGGAGCTGTTTTTT.

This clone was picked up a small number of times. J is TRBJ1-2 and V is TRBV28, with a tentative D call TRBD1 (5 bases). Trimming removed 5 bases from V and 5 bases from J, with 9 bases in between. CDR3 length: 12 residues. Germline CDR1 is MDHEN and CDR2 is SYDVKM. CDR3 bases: TGTGCCAGCAGTGACAGTCCGTATGGCTACACCTTC. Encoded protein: CASSDSPYGYTF.

The chain's CDR3 is CASSRDWSTDTQYF. The CDR3 region has the DNA TGTGCCAGCAGCCGGGACTGGAGCACAGATACGCAGTATTTT. The chain joins TRBV14 to TRBJ2-3, with a weak D call TRBD2 (6 bases). V lost 4 bases to trimming and J lost 0 bases, with 8 bases between them. In germline, CDR1 is SGHDN, CDR2 FVKESK. CDR3 length: 14 residues.

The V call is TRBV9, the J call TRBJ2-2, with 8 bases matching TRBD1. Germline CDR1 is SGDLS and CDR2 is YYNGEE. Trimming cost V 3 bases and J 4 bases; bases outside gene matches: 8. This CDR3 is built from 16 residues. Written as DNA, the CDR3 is TGTGCCAGCAGCGCCGACAGGGGAACGATCACCGGGGAGCTGTTTTTT. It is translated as CASSADRGTITGELFF.

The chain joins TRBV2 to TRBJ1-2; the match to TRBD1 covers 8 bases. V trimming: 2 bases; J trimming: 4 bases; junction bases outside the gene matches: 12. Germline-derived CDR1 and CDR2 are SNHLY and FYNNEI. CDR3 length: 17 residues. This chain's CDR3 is CASSESPYGQGSYGYTF. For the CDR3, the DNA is TGTGCCAGCAGTGAAAGCCCTTACGGACAGGGCAGCTATGGCTACACCTTC.

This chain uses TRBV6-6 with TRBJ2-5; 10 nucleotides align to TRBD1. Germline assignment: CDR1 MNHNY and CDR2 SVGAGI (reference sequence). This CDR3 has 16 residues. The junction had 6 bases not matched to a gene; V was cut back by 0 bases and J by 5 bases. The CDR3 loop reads CASSYSSGQGKETQYF. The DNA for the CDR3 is TGTGCCAGCAGTTACTCGTCGGGACAGGGGAAGGAGACCCAGTACTTC.

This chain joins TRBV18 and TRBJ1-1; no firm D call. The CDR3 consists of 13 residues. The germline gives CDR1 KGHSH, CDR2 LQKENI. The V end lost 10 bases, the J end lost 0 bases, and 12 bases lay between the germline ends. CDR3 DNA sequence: TGTGCCACGCAGAATAACATGAACACTGAAGCTTTCTTT. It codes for CATQNNMNTEAFF.

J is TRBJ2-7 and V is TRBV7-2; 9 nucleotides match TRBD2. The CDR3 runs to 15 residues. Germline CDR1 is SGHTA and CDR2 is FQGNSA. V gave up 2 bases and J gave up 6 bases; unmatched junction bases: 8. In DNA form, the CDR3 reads TGTGCCAGCAGCTTATCGGGCGGGGGGGCTGTCGAGCAGTACTTC. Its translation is CASSLSGGGAVEQYF.

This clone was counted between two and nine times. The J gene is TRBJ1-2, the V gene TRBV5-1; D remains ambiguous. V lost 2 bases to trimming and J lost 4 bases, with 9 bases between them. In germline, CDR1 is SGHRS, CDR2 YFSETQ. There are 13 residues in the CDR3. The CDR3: CASSLEVSYGYTF. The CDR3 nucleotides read TGCGCCAGCAGCTTAGAGGTCAGCTATGGCTACACCTTC.

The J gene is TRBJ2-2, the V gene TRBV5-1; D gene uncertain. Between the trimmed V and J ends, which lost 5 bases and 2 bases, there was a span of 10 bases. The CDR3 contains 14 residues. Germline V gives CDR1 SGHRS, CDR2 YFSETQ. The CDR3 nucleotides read TGCGCCAGCAGGCCAGACTCAAACACCGGGGAGCTGTTTTTT. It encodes CASRPDSNTGELFF.

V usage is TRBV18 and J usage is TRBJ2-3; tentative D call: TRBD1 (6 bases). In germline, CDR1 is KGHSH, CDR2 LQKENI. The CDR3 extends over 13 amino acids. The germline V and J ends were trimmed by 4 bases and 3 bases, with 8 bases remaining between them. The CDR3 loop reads CASSLQGTDTQYF. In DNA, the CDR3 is TGTGCCAGCTCACTTCAGGGGACAGATACGCAGTATTTT. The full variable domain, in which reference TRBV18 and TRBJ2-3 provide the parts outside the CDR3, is NAGVMQNPRHLVRRRGQEARLRCSPMKGHSHVYWYRQLPEEGLKFMVYLQKENIIDESGMPKERFSAEFPKEGPSILRIQQVVRGDSAAYFCASSLQGTDTQYFGPGTRLTVL.

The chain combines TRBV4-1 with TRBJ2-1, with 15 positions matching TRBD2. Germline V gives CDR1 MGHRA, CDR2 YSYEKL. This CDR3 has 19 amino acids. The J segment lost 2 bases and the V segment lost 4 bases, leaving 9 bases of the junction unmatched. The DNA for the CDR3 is TGCGCCAGCAGCCGATCCGGGACTAGCGGGGGGTCCACCTACAATGAGCAGTTCTTC. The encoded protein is CASSRSGTSGGSTYNEQFF.

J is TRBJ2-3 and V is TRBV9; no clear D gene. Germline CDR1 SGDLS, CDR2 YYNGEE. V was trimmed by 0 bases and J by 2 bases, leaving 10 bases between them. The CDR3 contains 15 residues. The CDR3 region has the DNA TGTGCCAGCAGCGTAGTTGGGCTTTACACAGATACGCAGTATTTT. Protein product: CASSVVGLYTDTQYF. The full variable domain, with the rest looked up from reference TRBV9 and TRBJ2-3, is DSGVTQTPKHLITATGQRVTLRCSPRSGDLSVYWYQQSLDQGLQFLIQYYNGEERAKGNILERFSAQQFPDLHSELNLSSLELGDSALYFCASSVVGLYTDTQYFGPGTRLTVL.

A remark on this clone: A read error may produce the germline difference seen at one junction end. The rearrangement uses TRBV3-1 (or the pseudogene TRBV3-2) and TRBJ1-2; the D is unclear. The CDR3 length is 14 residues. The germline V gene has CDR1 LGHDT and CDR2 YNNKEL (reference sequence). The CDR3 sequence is CASTQAGLGYGYTF. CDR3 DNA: TGTGCCAGCACCCAAGCGGGGTTGGGCTATGGCTACACCTTC.

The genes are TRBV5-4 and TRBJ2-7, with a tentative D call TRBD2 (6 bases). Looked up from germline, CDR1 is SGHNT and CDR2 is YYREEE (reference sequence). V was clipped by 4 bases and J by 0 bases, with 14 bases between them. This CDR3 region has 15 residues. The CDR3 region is CASSHDLGGSYEQYF. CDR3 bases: TGTGCCAGCAGCCATGACTTGGGAGGCTCCTACGAGCAGTACTTC.

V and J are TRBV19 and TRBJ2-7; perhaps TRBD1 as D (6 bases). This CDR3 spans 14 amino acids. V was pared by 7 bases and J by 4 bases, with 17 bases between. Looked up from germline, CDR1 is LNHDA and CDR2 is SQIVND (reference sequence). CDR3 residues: CASKEAGALYEQYF. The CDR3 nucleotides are TGTGCCAGTAAGGAGGCAGGGGCCCTGTACGAGCAGTACTTC.

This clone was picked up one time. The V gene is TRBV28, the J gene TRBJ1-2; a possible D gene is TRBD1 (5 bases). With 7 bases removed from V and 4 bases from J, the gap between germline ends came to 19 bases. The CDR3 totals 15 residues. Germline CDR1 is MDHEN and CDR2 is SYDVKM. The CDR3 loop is CASTPLGAGPYGYTF. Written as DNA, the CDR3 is TGTGCCAGCACCCCTCTTGGGGCGGGACCCTATGGCTACACCTTC.

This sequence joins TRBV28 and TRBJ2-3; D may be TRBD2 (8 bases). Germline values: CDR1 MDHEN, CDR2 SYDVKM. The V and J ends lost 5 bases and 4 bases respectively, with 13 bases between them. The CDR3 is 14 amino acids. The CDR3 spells CASSTGGGPDTQYF. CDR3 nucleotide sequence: TGTGCCAGCAGTACGGGAGGGGGCCCAGATACGCAGTATTTT.

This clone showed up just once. Here the CDR3 reads CASSLTGVTSYEQYF. In DNA form, the CDR3 reads TGTGCCAGCAGCCTTACTGGTGTCACTTCCTACGAGCAGTACTTC. The gene calls are TRBV7-2 and TRBJ2-7; no clear D. The V gene lost 5 bases and the J gene lost 1 base, with 15 bases spanning the gap. Germline CDR1 SGHTA, CDR2 FQGNSA. This CDR3 spans 15 amino acids.

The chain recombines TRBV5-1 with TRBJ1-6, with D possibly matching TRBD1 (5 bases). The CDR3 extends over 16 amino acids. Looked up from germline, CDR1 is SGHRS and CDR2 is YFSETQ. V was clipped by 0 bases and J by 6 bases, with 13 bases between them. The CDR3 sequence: CASSLAAGISNSPLHF. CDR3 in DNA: TGCGCCAGCAGCTTGGCCGCAGGGATTTCTAATTCACCCCTCCACTTT.